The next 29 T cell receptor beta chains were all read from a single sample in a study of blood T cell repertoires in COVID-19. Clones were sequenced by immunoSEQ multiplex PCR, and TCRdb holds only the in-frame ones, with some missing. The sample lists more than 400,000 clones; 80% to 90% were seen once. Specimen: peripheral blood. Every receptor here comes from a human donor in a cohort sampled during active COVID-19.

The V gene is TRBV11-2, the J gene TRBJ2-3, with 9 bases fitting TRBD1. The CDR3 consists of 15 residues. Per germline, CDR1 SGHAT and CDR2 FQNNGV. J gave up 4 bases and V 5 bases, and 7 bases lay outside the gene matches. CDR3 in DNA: TGTGCCAGCAGCGTCCTACAGGGGGCCTCAGATACGCAGTATTTT. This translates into CASSVLQGASDTQYF.

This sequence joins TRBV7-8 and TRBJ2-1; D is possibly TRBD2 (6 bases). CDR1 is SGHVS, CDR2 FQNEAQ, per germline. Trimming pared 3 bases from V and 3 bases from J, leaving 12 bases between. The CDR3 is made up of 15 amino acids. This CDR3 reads CASSFSGTFYNEQFF. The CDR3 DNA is TGTGCCAGCAGCTTCTCCGGGACTTTCTACAATGAGCAGTTCTTC.

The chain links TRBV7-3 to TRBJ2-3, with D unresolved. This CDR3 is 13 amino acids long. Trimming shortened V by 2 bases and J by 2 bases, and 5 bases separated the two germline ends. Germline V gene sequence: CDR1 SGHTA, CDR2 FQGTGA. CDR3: CASSLFITDTQYF. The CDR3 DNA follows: TGTGCCAGCAGCTTATTTATCACAGATACGCAGTATTTT.

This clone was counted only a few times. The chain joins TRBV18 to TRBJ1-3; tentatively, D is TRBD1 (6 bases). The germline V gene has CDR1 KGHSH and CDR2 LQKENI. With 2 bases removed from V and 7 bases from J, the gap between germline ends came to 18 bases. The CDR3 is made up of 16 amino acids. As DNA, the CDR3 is TGTGCCAGCTCACCATACGCGTCGGGTACAGGGAACACCATATATTTT. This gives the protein CASSPYASGTGNTIYF.

The CDR3 sequence: CASTEQQGVNTEAFF. Written as DNA, the CDR3 is TGCGCCAGCACGGAACAACAGGGAGTGAACACTGAAGCTTTCTTT. The chain uses TRBV5-1 and TRBJ1-1; D might be TRBD1 (6 bases). The CDR3 loop spans 15 amino acids. CDR1 is SGHRS, CDR2 YFSETQ, per germline. V was trimmed by 6 bases and J by 0 bases, leaving 15 bases between them.

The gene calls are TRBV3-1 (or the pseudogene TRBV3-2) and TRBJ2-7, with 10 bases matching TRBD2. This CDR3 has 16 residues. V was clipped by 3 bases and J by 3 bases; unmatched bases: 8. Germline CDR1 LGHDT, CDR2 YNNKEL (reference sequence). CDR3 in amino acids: CASSQDVTSGLYEQYF. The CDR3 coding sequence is TGTGCCAGCAGCCAGGACGTGACTAGCGGGCTCTACGAGCAGTACTTC.

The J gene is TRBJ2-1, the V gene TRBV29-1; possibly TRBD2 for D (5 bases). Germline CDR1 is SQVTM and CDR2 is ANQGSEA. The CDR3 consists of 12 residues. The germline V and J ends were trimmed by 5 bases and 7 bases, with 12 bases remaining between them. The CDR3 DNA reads TGCAGCGTTCGTAAAGGGAGAAATGAGCAGTTCTTC. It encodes CSVRKGRNEQFF.

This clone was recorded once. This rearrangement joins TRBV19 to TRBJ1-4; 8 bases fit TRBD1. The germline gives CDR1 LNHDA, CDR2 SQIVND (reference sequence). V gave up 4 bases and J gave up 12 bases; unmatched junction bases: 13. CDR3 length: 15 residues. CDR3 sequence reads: CASSTTWTGSRELFF. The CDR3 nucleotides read TGTGCCAGTAGTACGACTTGGACAGGGTCACGGGAACTGTTTTTT.

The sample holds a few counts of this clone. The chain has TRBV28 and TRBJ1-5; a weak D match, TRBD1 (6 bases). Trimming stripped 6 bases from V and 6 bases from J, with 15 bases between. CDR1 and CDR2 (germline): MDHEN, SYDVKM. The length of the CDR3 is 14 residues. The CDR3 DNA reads TGTGCCAGCAGCCCCGGGACACAAAGTCAGCCCCAGCATTTT. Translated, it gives CASSPGTQSQPQHF.

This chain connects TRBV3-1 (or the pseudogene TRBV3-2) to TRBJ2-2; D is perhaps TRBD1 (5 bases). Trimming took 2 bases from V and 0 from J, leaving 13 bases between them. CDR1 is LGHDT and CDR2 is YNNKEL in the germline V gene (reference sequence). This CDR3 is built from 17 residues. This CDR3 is CASSQIVLTANTGELFF. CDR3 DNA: TGTGCCAGCAGCCAAATTGTCCTGACAGCGAACACCGGGGAGCTGTTTTTT.

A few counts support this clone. Here the CDR3 reads CASSFPGQRSSYEQYF. The CDR3 coding sequence is TGTGCCAGCAGCTTCCCGGGACAGAGGAGCTCCTACGAGCAGTACTTC. V is TRBV5-4 and J is TRBJ2-7, with TRBD1 identical over 7 bases. The CDR3 sequence is 16 residues long. V was clipped by 2 bases and J by 0 bases; unmatched bases: 8. Germline CDR1 SGHNT, CDR2 YYREEE (reference sequence).

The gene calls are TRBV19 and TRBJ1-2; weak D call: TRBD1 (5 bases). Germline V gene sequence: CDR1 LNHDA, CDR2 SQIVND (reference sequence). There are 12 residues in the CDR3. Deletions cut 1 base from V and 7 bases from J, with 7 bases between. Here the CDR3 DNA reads TGTGCCAGTAGTATAGCCGGGGGTGGCTACACCTTC. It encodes CASSIAGGGYTF.

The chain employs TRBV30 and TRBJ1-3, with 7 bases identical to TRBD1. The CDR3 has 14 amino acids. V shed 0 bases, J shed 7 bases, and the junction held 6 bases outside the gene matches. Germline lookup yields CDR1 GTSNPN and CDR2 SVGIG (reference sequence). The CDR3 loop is CAWSVTGDGNTIYF. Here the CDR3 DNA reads TGTGCCTGGAGTGTAACAGGGGACGGCAACACCATATATTTT. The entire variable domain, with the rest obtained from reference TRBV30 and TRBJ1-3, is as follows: SQTIHQWPATLVQPVGSPLSLECTVEGTSNPNLYWYRQAAGRGLQLLFYSVGIGQISSEVPQNLSASRPQDRQFILSSKKLLLSDSGFYLCAWSVTGDGNTIYFGEGSWLTVV.

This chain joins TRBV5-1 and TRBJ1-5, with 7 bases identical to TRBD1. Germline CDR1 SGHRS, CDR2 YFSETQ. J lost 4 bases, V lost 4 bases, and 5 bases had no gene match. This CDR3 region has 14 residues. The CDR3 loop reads CASSLGQRNQPQHF. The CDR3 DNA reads TGCGCCAGCAGCCTGGGACAGAGAAATCAGCCCCAGCATTTT.

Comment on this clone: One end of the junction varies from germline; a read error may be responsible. CDR3 in amino acids: CASSLDSSGNTIYF. The DNA for the CDR3 is TGTGCTAGCAGCTTAGACAGCTCTGGAAACACCATATATTTT. The genes are TRBV7-7 and TRBJ1-3; D is possibly TRBD1 (5 bases). The CDR3 has 14 residues. Germline-derived CDR1 and CDR2 are SSHAT and FNYEAQ (reference sequence).

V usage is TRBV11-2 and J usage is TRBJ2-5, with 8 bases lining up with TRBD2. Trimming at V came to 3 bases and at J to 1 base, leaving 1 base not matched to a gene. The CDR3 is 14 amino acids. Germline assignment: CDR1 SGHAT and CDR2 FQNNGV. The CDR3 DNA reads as TGTGCCAGCAGCTTCACTAGCGGCCAAGAGACCCAGTACTTC. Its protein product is CASSFTSGQETQYF.

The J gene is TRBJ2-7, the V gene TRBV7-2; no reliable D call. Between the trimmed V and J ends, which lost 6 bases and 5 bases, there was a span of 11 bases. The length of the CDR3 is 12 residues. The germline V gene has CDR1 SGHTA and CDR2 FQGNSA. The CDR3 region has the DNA TGTGCCAGCAGTTTAACTCGGGACGAGCAGTACTTC. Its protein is CASSLTRDEQYF. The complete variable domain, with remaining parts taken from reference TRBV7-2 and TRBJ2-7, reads GAGVSQSPSNKVTEKGKDVELRCDPISGHTALYWYRQSLGQGLEFLIYFQGNSAPDKSGLPSDRFSAERTGGSVSTLTIQRTQQEDSAVYLCASSLTRDEQYFGPGTRLTVT.

CDR3 nucleotides: TGTGCCAGCAGTTACTCGAGGGCAGGGGCGGGCACTGAAGCTTTCTTT. Translation gives CASSYSRAGAGTEAFF. The chain joins TRBV6-6 to TRBJ1-1; perhaps TRBD1 as D (6 bases). The germline V gene encodes CDR1 MNHNY and CDR2 SVGAGI (reference sequence). Deletions cut 0 bases from V and 4 bases from J, with 15 bases between. CDR3 size: 16 residues.

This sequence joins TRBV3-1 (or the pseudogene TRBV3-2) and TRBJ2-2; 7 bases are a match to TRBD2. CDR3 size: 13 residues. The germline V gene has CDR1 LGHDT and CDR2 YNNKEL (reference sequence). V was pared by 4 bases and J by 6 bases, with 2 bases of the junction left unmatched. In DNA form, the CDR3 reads TGTGCCAGCAGCCCTCGGGGGGCCGGGGAGCTGTTTTTT. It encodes CASSPRGAGELFF.

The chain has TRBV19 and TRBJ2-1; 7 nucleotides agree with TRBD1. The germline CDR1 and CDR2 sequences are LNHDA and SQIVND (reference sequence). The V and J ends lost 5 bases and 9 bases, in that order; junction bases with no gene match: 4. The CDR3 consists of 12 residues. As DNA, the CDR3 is TGTGCCAGTAGTCCTCAGGGGGTTGAGCAGTTCTTC. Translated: CASSPQGVEQFF.

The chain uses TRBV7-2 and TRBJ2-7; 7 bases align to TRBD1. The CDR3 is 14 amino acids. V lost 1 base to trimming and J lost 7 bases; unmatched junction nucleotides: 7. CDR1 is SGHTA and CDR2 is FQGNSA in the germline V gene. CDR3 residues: CASSLGDSFSEQYF. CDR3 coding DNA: TGTGCCAGCAGCTTAGGGGACAGCTTCAGTGAGCAGTACTTC. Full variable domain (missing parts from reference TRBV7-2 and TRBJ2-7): GAGVSQSPSNKVTEKGKDVELRCDPISGHTALYWYRQSLGQGLEFLIYFQGNSAPDKSGLPSDRFSAERTGGSVSTLTIQRTQQEDSAVYLCASSLGDSFSEQYFGPGTRLTVT.

CDR3 protein: CASSLAGTGTNYGYTF. The CDR3 DNA follows: TGTGCCAGCAGCTTAGCGGGGACAGGGACCAACTATGGCTACACCTTC. The chain uses TRBV7-8 and TRBJ1-2, with 9 bases lining up with TRBD1. The V segment lost 0 bases and the J segment 2 bases; nucleotides outside the gene matches: 4. The CDR3 covers 16 residues. The germline V gene has CDR1 SGHVS and CDR2 FQNEAQ.

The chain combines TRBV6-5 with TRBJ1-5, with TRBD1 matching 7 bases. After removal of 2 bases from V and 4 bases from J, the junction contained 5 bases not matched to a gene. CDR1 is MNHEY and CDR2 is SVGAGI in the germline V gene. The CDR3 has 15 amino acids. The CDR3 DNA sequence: TGTGCCAGCAGTTACCGGGCAGGGGGTAATCAGCCCCAGCATTTT. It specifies CASSYRAGGNQPQHF.

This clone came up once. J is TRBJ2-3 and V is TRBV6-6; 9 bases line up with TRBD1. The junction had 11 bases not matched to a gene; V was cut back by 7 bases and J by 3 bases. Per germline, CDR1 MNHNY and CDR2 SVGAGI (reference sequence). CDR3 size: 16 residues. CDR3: CASIPLRDRETDTQYF. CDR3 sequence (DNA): TGTGCCAGCATCCCCCTCAGGGACAGGGAAACAGATACGCAGTATTTT.

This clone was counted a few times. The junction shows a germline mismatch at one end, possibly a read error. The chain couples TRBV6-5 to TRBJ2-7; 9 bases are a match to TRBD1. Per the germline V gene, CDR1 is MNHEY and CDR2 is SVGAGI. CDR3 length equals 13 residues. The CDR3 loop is CASSLRDRESWSF. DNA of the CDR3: TGTGCCAGCAGTCTCCGGGACAGGGAGTCGTGGAGCTTC.

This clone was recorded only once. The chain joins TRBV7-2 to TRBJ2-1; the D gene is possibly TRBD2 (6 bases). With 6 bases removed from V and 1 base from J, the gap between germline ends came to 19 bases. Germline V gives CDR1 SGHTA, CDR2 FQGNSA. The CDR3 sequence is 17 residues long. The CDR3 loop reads CASSSNRLARSYNEQFF. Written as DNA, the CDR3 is TGTGCCAGCAGTTCGAACAGGCTAGCGCGGTCCTACAATGAGCAGTTCTTC.

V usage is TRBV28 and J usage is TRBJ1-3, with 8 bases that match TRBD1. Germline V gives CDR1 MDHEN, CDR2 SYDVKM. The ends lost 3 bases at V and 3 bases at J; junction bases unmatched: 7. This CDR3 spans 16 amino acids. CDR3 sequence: CASSFFTGGLGNTIYF. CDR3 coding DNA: TGTGCCAGCAGTTTCTTTACAGGGGGACTTGGAAACACCATATATTTT.

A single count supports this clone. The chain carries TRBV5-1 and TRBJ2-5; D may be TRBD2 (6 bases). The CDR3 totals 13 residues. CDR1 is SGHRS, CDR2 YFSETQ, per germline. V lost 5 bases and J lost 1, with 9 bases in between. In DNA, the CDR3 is TGCGCCAGCAGAGGGACTTTCCAAGAGACCCAGTACTTC. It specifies CASRGTFQETQYF.

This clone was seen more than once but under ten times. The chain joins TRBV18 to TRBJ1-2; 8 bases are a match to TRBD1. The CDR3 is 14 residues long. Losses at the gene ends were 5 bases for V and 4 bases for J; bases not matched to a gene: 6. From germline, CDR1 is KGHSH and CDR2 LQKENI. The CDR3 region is CASSSSGTGYGYTF. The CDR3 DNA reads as TGTGCCAGCTCATCCTCGGGGACAGGCTATGGCTACACCTTC.